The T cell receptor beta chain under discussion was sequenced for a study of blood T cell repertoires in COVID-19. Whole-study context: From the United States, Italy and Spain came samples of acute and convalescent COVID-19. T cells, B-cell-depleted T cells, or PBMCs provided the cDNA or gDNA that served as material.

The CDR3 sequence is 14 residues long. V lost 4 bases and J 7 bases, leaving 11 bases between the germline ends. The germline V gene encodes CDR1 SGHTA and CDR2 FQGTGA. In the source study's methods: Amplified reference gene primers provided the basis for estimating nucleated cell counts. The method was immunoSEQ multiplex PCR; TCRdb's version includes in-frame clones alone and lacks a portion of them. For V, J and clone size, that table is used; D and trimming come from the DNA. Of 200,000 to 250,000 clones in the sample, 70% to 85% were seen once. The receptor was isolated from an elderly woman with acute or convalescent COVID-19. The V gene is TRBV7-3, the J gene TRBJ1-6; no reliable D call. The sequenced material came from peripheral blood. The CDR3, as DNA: TGTGCCAGCAGCTCAGGACTGAACAATTCACCCCTCCACTTT. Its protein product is CASSSGLNNSPLHF.